These T cell receptor beta chains were read from a single sample in a study of blood T cell repertoires in COVID-19. Assay: immunoSEQ multiplex PCR; the TCRdb copy retains only in-frame clones and omits some. The sample gives 150,000 to 200,000 clones, around 82% of which show up once; around 9.9% is in the top ten. The specimen sequenced was peripheral blood. These receptors all come from a man aged 70 or older with active or convalescent COVID-19. CDR3s include the opening cysteine and the closing phenylalanine or tryptophan. D genes are given only for firm matches. The size field is filled for only some rows; it gives once, few, many or a size class.

abundance,v_gene,d_gene,j_gene,CDR3nt,CDR3aa
few,TRBV7-9,TRBD1,TRBJ2-1,TGTGCCAGCAGCTTAAAGGTTAGGGGACAGGAGGGCAATGAGCAGTTCTTC,CASSLKVRGQEGNEQFF
.,TRBV5-5,.,TRBJ2-1,TGTGCCAGCAGTTATCTACTGGTTCAGGAGGGGTTCTACAATGAGCAGTTCTTC,CASSYLLVQEGFYNEQFF
.,TRBV7-9,TRBD1,TRBJ2-7,TGTGCCAGCAGCTCCATAGACAGGGGGCTGAACTACGAGCAGTACTTC,CASSSIDRGLNYEQYF
.,TRBV10-1,TRBD1,TRBJ2-7,TGCGCCAGCAGGGGACTACGGGACAGGGCCTACGAGCAGTACTTC,CASRGLRDRAYEQYF
.,TRBV5-1,.,TRBJ2-1,TGCGCCAGCAGCTTGACTCACAATGAGCAGTTCTTC,CASSLTHNEQFF
.,TRBV27,TRBD1,TRBJ2-6,TGTGCCAGCAGCCCGGGACAGCTCTCTGGGGCCAACGTCCTGACTTTC,CASSPGQLSGANVLTF
.,TRBV7-6,.,TRBJ1-5,TGTGCCAGCAGCCCCGAGGCACAGGGCCCCAATCAGCCCCAGCATTTT,CASSPEAQGPNQPQHF
.,TRBV5-6,TRBD1,TRBJ2-1,TGTGCCAGCAGCATTCGCGACAGGGGTGAAGGTTTAGATGAGCAGTTCTTC,CASSIRDRGEGLDEQFF
.,TRBV11-2,.,TRBJ2-7,TGTGCCAGCAGCCGCACAGGTATCTACGAGCAGTACTTC,CASSRTGIYEQYF
.,TRBV7-2,TRBD2,TRBJ2-3,TGTGCCAGCAGCCCAGACCGGGGGGGAGATACGCAGTATTTT,CASSPDRGGDTQYF
.,TRBV19,.,TRBJ1-6,TGTGCCAGTAGTACCCCAAAGACAGGCTTTAATTCACCCCTCCACTTT,CASSTPKTGFNSPLHF
few,TRBV5-1,TRBD2,TRBJ2-3,TGCGCCAGCAGCTTCAGCGGGAGGGCCAAGGGGGATACGCAGTATTTT,CASSFSGRAKGDTQYF
.,TRBV9,TRBD1,TRBJ1-6,TGTGCCAGCAGCGAGGGACAGGGGAATTATAATTCACCCCTCCACTTT,CASSEGQGNYNSPLHF
.,TRBV7-8,.,TRBJ1-4,TGTGCCAGCAGCGGCCTGGAGCCTCAGACGACGAATGAAAAACTGTTTTTT,CASSGLEPQTTNEKLFF
.,TRBV5-1,TRBD2,TRBJ2-1,TGCGCCAGCAGCTTGGATAAGCGGGAATACAATGAGCAGTTCTTC,CASSLDKREYNEQFF
once,TRBV6-5,.,TRBJ2-1,TGTGCCAGCACCCGAGGGCTAGGCTACAATGAGCAGTTCTTC,CASTRGLGYNEQFF
.,TRBV14,.,TRBJ1-1,TGTGCCAGCAGCCAACAGGGGAACACTGAAGCTTTCTTT,CASSQQGNTEAFF
.,TRBV4-3,.,TRBJ1-6,TGCGCCAGCAGCCGGAGAGGGTCGAATTCACCCCTCCACTTT,CASSRRGSNSPLHF
.,TRBV7-2,TRBD1,TRBJ2-5,TGTGCCAGCAGCCCGAGGGGGACAGGGGGCCAAGAGACCCAGTACTTC,CASSPRGTGGQETQYF
.,TRBV4-1,.,TRBJ2-5,TGCGCCAGCAGCCAAGAGCGGGACGCCCAAGAGACCCAGTACTTC,CASSQERDAQETQYF
.,TRBV28,TRBD2,TRBJ2-1,TGTGCCAGCAGTACCCTACCGGGACTAGCGAGCCACCCCCAGCAGTTCTTC,CASSTLPGLASHPQQFF
.,TRBV6-2/TRBV6-3,.,TRBJ1-4,TGTGCCAGCAGTTACCGACGAGGTAATGAAAAACTGTTTTTT,CASSYRRGNEKLFF
.,TRBV24-1,TRBD2,TRBJ2-3,TGTGCCACCAGTGATTTCTCCGGGACTAGCGGGCCCAACACAGATACGCAGTATTTT,CATSDFSGTSGPNTDTQYF
.,TRBV18,.,TRBJ1-5,TGTGCCAGCTCACCACAGAGGCAGTCTTATAGCAATCAGCCCCAGCATTTT,CASSPQRQSYSNQPQHF
.,TRBV4-3,TRBD2,TRBJ2-2,TGCGCCAGCAGCCTGGGACTAGCAGCGAACACCGGGGAGCTGTTTTTT,CASSLGLAANTGELFF
.,TRBV4-3,.,TRBJ1-3,TGCGCCAGCAGCCAGACAGCCGCTGGAAACACCATATATTTT,CASSQTAAGNTIYF
.,TRBV30,TRBD1,TRBJ2-7,TGTGCCTGGAGTAGGACAGGGGGCGCGGGGGAGCAGTACTTC,CAWSRTGGAGEQYF
.,TRBV5-1,TRBD2,TRBJ2-1,TGCGCCAGCAGCTTGCTAGCGGGGGGAAGGAATGAGCAGTTCTTC,CASSLLAGGRNEQFF
.,TRBV7-9,TRBD1,TRBJ2-7,TGTGCCAGCAGCTTATCCGGGACAGGGGATTTGTACGAGCAGTACTTC,CASSLSGTGDLYEQYF
few,TRBV4-3,TRBD1,TRBJ1-2,TGCGCCAGCAGCTGGATGGGACAGCGCTATTATGGCTACACCTTC,CASSWMGQRYYGYTF
once,TRBV19,TRBD1,TRBJ1-1,TGTGCCAGTAGAGACAGGGGGAACACTGAAGCTTTCTTT,CASRDRGNTEAFF
.,TRBV9,TRBD1,TRBJ2-7,TGTGCCAGCAGCGCGCAGGGGGCGGTATCCGAGCAGTACTTC,CASSAQGAVSEQYF
.,TRBV27,TRBD1,TRBJ1-2,TGTGCCAGCAGTTCAACCACCGGACAGGGTTGGTACTATGGCTACACCTTC,CASSSTTGQGWYYGYTF
.,TRBV7-2,TRBD1,TRBJ1-1,TGTGCCAGCAGCTTAGCGGCTCAGGGGGCTGAAGCTTTCTTT,CASSLAAQGAEAFF
few,TRBV19,.,TRBJ2-2,TGTGCCAGTAGTCCCGACCTCAGGGTCAACGGGGAGCTGTTTTTT,CASSPDLRVNGELFF
.,TRBV15,TRBD1,TRBJ2-6,TGTGCCACCAGCAGAGGACAGGGAGACTCTGGGGCCAACGTCCTGACTTTC,CATSRGQGDSGANVLTF
.,TRBV3-1/TRBV3-2,TRBD1,TRBJ2-5,TGTGCCAGCAGCCTAGGGACAGGGGGCGCACTTCAAGAGACCCAGTACTTC,CASSLGTGGALQETQYF
.,TRBV20-1,TRBD1,TRBJ1-5,TGCAGTGCTAGTTTCAGGGGGCGCAATCAGCCCCAGCATTTT,CSASFRGRNQPQHF
.,TRBV5-1,TRBD1,TRBJ2-1,TGCGCCAGCAGCGTTGGGACAGCTAATGAGCAGTTCTTC,CASSVGTANEQFF
.,TRBV9,.,TRBJ1-2,TGTGCCAGCAGCGTAGGGGTTGGGGGCGGAGGCTACACCTTC,CASSVGVGGGGYTF
.,TRBV7-9,.,TRBJ2-1,TGTGCCAGCAGCTTTTCGCCCCACAGGGAAGGTTGGGGTGAGCAGTTCTTC,CASSFSPHREGWGEQFF
.,TRBV11-2,.,TRBJ1-1,TGTGCCAGCAGCTTAGTCAGGGTCGGTGAAGCTTTCTTT,CASSLVRVGEAFF
.,TRBV7-9,.,TRBJ1-1,TGTGCCAGCAGCTTATACGGGAACCCATCAGCTTTCTTT,CASSLYGNPSAFF
.,TRBV6-5,.,TRBJ1-1,TGTGCCACTTCCTACACGGGCACTGAAGCTTTCTTT,CATSYTGTEAFF
.,TRBV30,.,TRBJ1-1,TGTGCCTCCTGGAGGAAAAGAAACACTGAAGCTTTCTTT,CASWRKRNTEAFF
.,TRBV5-6,TRBD1,TRBJ2-7,TGTGCCAGCAGCCTCGGACAGGGTGTAGCCTACGAGCAGTACTTC,CASSLGQGVAYEQYF
.,TRBV28,TRBD1,TRBJ1-2,TGTGCCAGCAGGGCCCCGGGGGACAGCAGGTATGGCTACACCTTC,CASRAPGDSRYGYTF
.,TRBV5-5,TRBD1,TRBJ1-4,TGTGCCAGCAGCGTCGACAGGGCAGCGGCTAATGAAAAACTGTTTTTT,CASSVDRAAANEKLFF
.,TRBV19,.,TRBJ2-2,TGTGCCAGTAGTATTCAGGCCCCCAACACCGGGGAGCTGTTTTTT,CASSIQAPNTGELFF
.,TRBV4-3,TRBD2,TRBJ2-2,TGCGCCAGCAGCATAATGACTAGCGGGTACACCGGGGAGCTGTTTTTT,CASSIMTSGYTGELFF
.,TRBV5-4,.,TRBJ2-7,TGTGCCAGCAGCTTGGTAGGCAGGGGCAACGAGCAGTACTTC,CASSLVGRGNEQYF
.,TRBV27,.,TRBJ1-2,TGTGCCAGCAGTTCCGCCCGACAGGTCGATGGCTACACCTTC,CASSSARQVDGYTF
.,TRBV19,TRBD2,TRBJ2-5,TGTGCCACCCGGGGGGGGCGGGTTGAGACCCAGTACTTC,CATRGGRVETQYF
.,TRBV7-2,.,TRBJ1-2,TGTGCCAGCAGCCCGCCCCCGCTTACCTCCGGTGGCTACACCTTC,CASSPPPLTSGGYTF
.,TRBV20-1,.,TRBJ2-1,TGCAGTGCTATCGGAGGTGTCGAGCAGTTCTTC,CSAIGGVEQFF